This T cell receptor (beta chain) was sequenced in a study of human versus mouse CDR3 diversity and MHC coevolution. Across the study: Between roughly 0.6 x 10^7 and 1.7 x 10^7 valid reads came from each sample.

With 2 bases clipped from V and 4 bases from J, the junction kept 4 bases outside the gene matches. The CDR3 is 15 residues long. CDR1 is SGHRS, CDR2 YFSETQ, per germline. Profiled with immunoSEQ multiplex PCR; TCRdb holds only in-frame clones, not every one. The table records tens of thousands of clones, just under 95% of them present only once. The sample consisted of naive CD4+ T cells from blood. Subset specified: CD45RO-negative CD62L-positive naive CD4 T cells. The V and J genes are TRBV5-1 and TRBJ2-1; 9 bases fit TRBD2. The receptor's source is a person between 55 and 69 years old in good health. The CDR3 DNA sequence: TGCGCCAGCAGCTTTACTAGCGGGTTATACAATGAGCAGTTCTTC. It codes for CASSFTSGLYNEQFF. The full variable domain, with the rest looked up from reference TRBV5-1 and TRBJ2-1, is KAGVTQTPRYLIKTRGQQVTLSCSPISGHRSVSWYQQTPGQGLQFLFEYFSETQRNKGNFPGRFSGRQFSNSRSEMNVSTLELGDSALYLCASSFTSGLYNEQFFGPGTRLTVL.